Following are 32 T cell receptor beta chains from one sample sequenced in a study of cytotoxic CD8 clonotypes in ibrutinib-treated CLL. The method was immunoSEQ multiplex PCR; TCRdb's version includes in-frame clones alone and lacks a portion of them. Here the sample spans nearly 300,000 clones, 60% to 80% being singletons. This specimen was PBMCs, taken at disease progression, from a patient treated with ibrutinib. All receptors derive from a human donor with chronic lymphocytic leukemia.

The chain recombines TRBV19 with TRBJ1-2, with D perhaps matching TRBD1 (6 bases). The V gene's germline CDR1 is LNHDA and CDR2 SQIVND (reference sequence). This CDR3 has 13 residues. V lost 6 bases to trimming and J lost 6 bases, with 14 bases between them. The chain's CDR3 is CASRTNRVHGYTF. The CDR3 DNA follows: TGTGCCAGTAGAACGAACAGGGTCCATGGCTACACCTTC.

The J gene is TRBJ2-5, the V gene TRBV10-1; 7 nucleotides agree with TRBD2. V shed 3 bases, J shed 4 bases, and the junction held 14 bases outside the gene matches. CDR3 length: 17 amino acids. Germline V CDR1 and CDR2: WNHNN, SYGVQD (reference sequence). CDR3: CASSDRGVSGQRETQYF. The CDR3 DNA follows: TGCGCCAGCAGTGATCGGGGGGTATCGGGGCAACGAGAGACCCAGTACTTC.

This sequence joins TRBV10-3 and TRBJ2-2; D unresolved. The V and J ends lost 7 bases and 0 bases respectively, with 3 bases between them. The CDR3 sequence is 12 residues long. The germline V gene encodes CDR1 ENHRY and CDR2 SYGVKD. The CDR3 here is CAINANTGELFF. CDR3 bases: TGTGCCATCAATGCGAACACCGGGGAGCTGTTTTTT.

This clone was seen a single time. The chain couples TRBV5-1 to TRBJ1-2; tentatively, D is TRBD1 (5 bases). The V gene's germline CDR1 is SGHRS and CDR2 YFSETQ. V was clipped by 4 bases and J by 4 bases, with 14 bases between them. CDR3 length equals 14 residues. The DNA for the CDR3 is TGCGCCAGCAGCCCAACCAGGGATATCTATGGCTACACCTTC. As protein: CASSPTRDIYGYTF.

V usage is TRBV7-8 and J usage is TRBJ2-1; D unclear. V lost 3 bases, J lost 2 bases, and 8 bases lay in between. The CDR3 spans 14 residues. Germline values: CDR1 SGHVS, CDR2 FQNEAQ. As DNA, the CDR3 is TGTGCCAGCAGCTTTGGTGTTCCCTACAATGAGCAGTTCTTC. Translating it yields CASSFGVPYNEQFF.

The chain recombines TRBV11-1 with TRBJ2-7; no clear D. Trimming took 1 base from V and 0 from J, leaving 7 bases between them. Germline V gene sequence: CDR1 SGHAT, CDR2 FQDESV (reference sequence). The CDR3 runs 14 residues. CDR3 in amino acids: CASSLVHSSYEQYF. In DNA form, the CDR3 reads TGTGCCAGCAGCTTAGTTCACAGCTCCTACGAGCAGTACTTC.

V usage is TRBV5-1 and J usage is TRBJ2-7; D is ambiguous. The CDR3 is 14 residues long. V shed 1 base and J shed 5 bases, with 13 bases lying between them. The germline V gene has CDR1 SGHRS and CDR2 YFSETQ. The CDR3 loop is CASSLYAVRDEQYF. The CDR3 bases are TGCGCCAGCAGCTTGTATGCGGTCCGGGACGAGCAGTACTTC. Full variable domain (rest looked up from reference TRBV5-1 and TRBJ2-7): KAGVTQTPRYLIKTRGQQVTLSCSPISGHRSVSWYQQTPGQGLQFLFEYFSETQRNKGNFPGRFSGRQFSNSRSEMNVSTLELGDSALYLCASSLYAVRDEQYFGPGTRLTVT.

The V gene is TRBV10-3, the J gene TRBJ1-5; 8 bases align to TRBD1. CDR1 and CDR2 from the germline V gene are ENHRY and SYGVKD. After removal of 6 bases from V and 5 bases from J, the junction contained 6 bases not matched to a gene. This CDR3 has 14 amino acids. CDR3 DNA: TGTGCCATCAGAGCAGGGGGCGCTTATCAGCCCCAGCATTTT. Residues: CAIRAGGAYQPQHF.

The V call is TRBV5-1, the J call TRBJ2-7; no reliable D call. CDR3 length: 14 amino acids. V lost 2 bases to trimming and J lost 6 bases, with 15 bases between them. Germline CDR1 reads SGHRS; CDR2 reads YFSETQ. CDR3 in amino acids: CASSFTSGLTEQYF. CDR3 sequence (DNA): TGCGCCAGCAGCTTTACCTCGGGTCTCACCGAGCAGTACTTC. Based on the CDR3 plus reference TRBV5-1 and TRBJ2-7, the full variable domain is KAGVTQTPRYLIKTRGQQVTLSCSPISGHRSVSWYQQTPGQGLQFLFEYFSETQRNKGNFPGRFSGRQFSNSRSEMNVSTLELGDSALYLCASSFTSGLTEQYFGPGTRLTVT.

V and J are TRBV2 and TRBJ2-1; 7 bases map to TRBD2. The germline gives CDR1 SNHLY, CDR2 FYNNEI. This CDR3 has 13 amino acids. Unmatched junction bases numbered 13, after V lost 6 bases and J lost 14 bases. The CDR3 region has the DNA TGTGCCAGCAGCGCTCCGGGACTAAACGGGAAGTTCTTC. Its translation: CASSAPGLNGKFF.

As DNA, the CDR3 is TGTGCCAGCAGCCCCCCAGCGGGGTGGGTAAACTATGGCTACACCTTC. This codes for CASSPPAGWVNYGYTF. The J gene is TRBJ1-2, the V gene TRBV9; no reliable D call. The CDR3 is 16 residues long. Looked up from germline, CDR1 is SGDLS and CDR2 is YYNGEE. The germline V and J ends were trimmed by 4 bases and 2 bases, with 18 bases remaining between them.

This clone appeared a few times. The gene calls are TRBV2 and TRBJ1-2; no definite D call. The germline CDR1 and CDR2 sequences are SNHLY and FYNNEI. V lost 5 bases and J 7 bases, leaving 8 bases between the germline ends. The CDR3 runs 11 residues. The CDR3 region has the DNA TGTGCCAGCAGTTTGGGGATTGGCTACACCTTC. Translating it yields CASSLGIGYTF.

The chain uses TRBV5-1 and TRBJ2-2, with D tentatively TRBD1 (5 bases). The CDR3 is 14 residues long. Germline V lookup: CDR1 SGHRS, CDR2 YFSETQ. Trimming cost V 4 bases and J 2 bases, with 9 bases left between them. For the CDR3, the DNA is TGCGCCAGCAGCAGGGGCTACAACACCGGGGAGCTGTTTTTT. Translated, it gives CASSRGYNTGELFF.

The chain carries TRBV5-1 and TRBJ2-1; possibly TRBD1 or TRBD2 for D (6 bases each). The germline gives CDR1 SGHRS, CDR2 YFSETQ. The CDR3 runs to 16 residues. Deletions cut 6 bases from V and 0 bases from J, with 16 bases between. CDR3 protein: CASTRLGGSSYNEQFF. The CDR3 coding sequence is TGCGCCAGCACTCGACTAGGGGGTAGCTCCTACAATGAGCAGTTCTTC.

The chain couples TRBV5-5 to TRBJ1-2; no clear D gene. The V gene lost 5 bases and the J gene lost 1 base, with 9 bases spanning the gap. From germline, CDR1 is SGHKS and CDR2 YYEKEE (reference sequence). CDR3 length: 13 amino acids. In DNA form, the CDR3 reads TGTGCCAGCAGTCCTACAGATAACTATGGCTACACCTTC. Translated: CASSPTDNYGYTF.

The DNA of the CDR3 is TGTGCCAGCAGTTACGGAGTTGAAGCTTTCTTT. As protein: CASSYGVEAFF. The chain couples TRBV6-6 to TRBJ1-1; no definite D call. Trimming took 2 bases from V and 7 from J, leaving 5 bases between them. CDR1 is MNHNY and CDR2 is SVGAGI in the germline V gene (reference sequence). CDR3 length: 11 amino acids.

This rearrangement joins TRBV27 to TRBJ1-3, with 9 bases that match TRBD1. Germline values: CDR1 MNHEY, CDR2 SMNVEV (reference sequence). V lost 2 bases and J lost 6; bases outside the gene matches: 17. This CDR3 is built from 19 residues. The CDR3 DNA follows: TGTGCCAGCAGTTTAGGGATCGGGAGGACAGGGGATGTGGAAAACACCATATATTTT. Amino acid sequence: CASSLGIGRTGDVENTIYF.

The V and J genes are TRBV2 and TRBJ1-1; the match to TRBD1 covers 9 bases. CDR1 and CDR2 (germline): SNHLY, FYNNEI. CDR3 size: 17 residues. J lost 5 bases, V lost 6 bases, and 16 bases had no gene match. CDR3 amino acids: CASRFTGTGIWETEAFF. In nucleotides, the CDR3 is TGTGCCAGCAGATTCACCGGGACAGGGATTTGGGAGACTGAAGCTTTCTTT.

This clone was counted a few times. The chain is built from TRBV7-2 and TRBJ2-1, with 9 bases aligning to TRBD2. The CDR3 extends over 16 amino acids. Losses at the gene ends were 2 bases for V and 8 bases for J; bases not matched to a gene: 10. Germline assignment: CDR1 SGHTA and CDR2 FQGNSA. The DNA for the CDR3 is TGTGCCAGCAGCTTATCGGGCGGGAGGGCCCTCGATGAGCAGTTCTTC. This codes for CASSLSGGRALDEQFF.

V gene TRBV11-2 combines with J gene TRBJ1-4; D possibly corresponds to TRBD1 (5 bases). The CDR3 is made up of 15 amino acids. Germline loops: CDR1 SGHAT, CDR2 FQNNGV. Trimming took off 5 bases at V and 0 bases at J, with 10 bases between the two ends. CDR3 in DNA: TGTGCCAGCAGCCCACAGGCTTCAACTAATGAAAAACTGTTTTTT. Its protein product is CASSPQASTNEKLFF.

This sequence joins TRBV4-3 and TRBJ1-6; a possible D gene is TRBD1 (5 bases). Trimming removed 4 bases from V and 7 bases from J, with 11 bases in between. The CDR3 sequence is 14 residues long. CDR1 is LGHNA, CDR2 YSLEER, per germline. The CDR3 DNA follows: TGCGCCAGCAGCCCCGAATGGGGGAATTCACCCCTCCACTTT. This translates into CASSPEWGNSPLHF.

This chain links TRBV19 with TRBJ1-1; D unclear. V dropped 1 base and J dropped 1 base, with 7 bases sitting between them. CDR1 is LNHDA, CDR2 SQIVND, per germline (reference sequence). This CDR3 spans 14 amino acids. The CDR3 DNA follows: TGTGCCAGTAGTATAGTTGCCGCGAACACTGAAGCTTTCTTT. This sequence encodes CASSIVAANTEAFF.

This clone was picked up one time. DNA for the CDR3: TGCGCCAGCAGCTTGAAAATGGCGGAGCTACCCACAGATACGCAGTATTTT. It encodes CASSLKMAELPTDTQYF. The chain combines TRBV5-1 with TRBJ2-3, with no clear D. Trimming shortened V by 1 base and J by 2 bases, and 17 bases separated the two germline ends. The CDR3 is made up of 17 amino acids. The V gene's germline CDR1 is SGHRS and CDR2 YFSETQ.

This clone occurred a few times. This rearrangement joins TRBV9 to TRBJ2-7; 7 nucleotides line up with TRBD2. Germline trimming cut 3 bases from V and 0 bases from J; bases unmatched to any gene: 6. This CDR3 comprises 15 residues. Per the germline V gene, CDR1 is SGDLS and CDR2 is YYNGEE. Written as DNA, the CDR3 is TGTGCCAGCAGCGCCTCCGGGACTAACTCCTACGAGCAGTACTTC. Amino acid sequence: CASSASGTNSYEQYF.

This clone was picked up one time. The chain couples TRBV7-6 to TRBJ2-3; TRBD1 is a possible D gene (5 bases). The CDR3 has 14 residues. V lost 2 bases and J lost 2, with 8 bases in between. Looked up from germline, CDR1 is SGHVS and CDR2 is FNYEAQ. The CDR3 is CASSLSTATDTQYF. The CDR3 nucleotides read TGTGCCAGCAGCTTATCGACAGCCACAGATACGCAGTATTTT.

This sequence joins TRBV10-3 and TRBJ1-5; TRBD1 is a possible D gene (5 bases). The V gene lost 10 bases and the J gene lost 9 bases, with 16 bases spanning the gap. The CDR3 totals 12 residues. The V gene's germline CDR1 is ENHRY and CDR2 SYGVKD. CDR3 amino acids: CATRTEGSPQHF. The CDR3 DNA is TGTGCCACCCGGACCGAGGGGTCGCCCCAGCATTTT.

V usage is TRBV2 and J usage is TRBJ2-7, with unresolved D. V shed 6 bases and J shed 3 bases, with 6 bases lying between them. The CDR3 contains 11 residues. CDR1 is SNHLY, CDR2 FYNNEI, per germline. CDR3 DNA: TGTGCCAGCAGACTGAGCTACGAGCAGTACTTC. Translating it yields CASRLSYEQYF. The full variable domain, in which reference TRBV2 and TRBJ2-7 provide the parts outside the CDR3, is EPEVTQTPSHQVTQMGQEVILRCVPISNHLYFYWYRQILGQKVEFLVSFYNNEISEKSEIFDDQFSVERPDGSNFTLKIRSTKLEDSAMYFCASRLSYEQYFGPGTRLTVT.

The rearrangement uses TRBV6-5 and TRBJ1-4, with D perhaps matching TRBD1 (5 bases). Trimming pared 0 bases from V and 8 bases from J, leaving 13 bases between. Germline V gene lookup returns CDR1 MNHEY and CDR2 SVGAGI. The CDR3 is 15 amino acids. This chain's CDR3 is CASSYSPQGREKLFF. The CDR3 bases are TGTGCCAGCAGTTACTCCCCGCAGGGCCGAGAAAAACTGTTTTTT.

J is TRBJ2-7 and V is TRBV27; 8 nucleotides align to TRBD2. Germline loops: CDR1 MNHEY, CDR2 SMNVEV (reference sequence). Losses at the gene ends were 3 bases for V and 7 bases for J; bases not matched to a gene: 20. There are 18 residues in the CDR3. CDR3 sequence reads: CASSFLRPFTGGPGEQYF. The CDR3 DNA reads as TGTGCCAGCAGTTTCCTCCGGCCCTTCACGGGAGGGCCGGGGGAGCAGTACTTC.

This chain uses TRBV29-1 with TRBJ2-7, with 8 positions matching TRBD2. CDR3 length: 14 residues. V gave up 4 bases and J gave up 3 bases; unmatched junction bases: 8. Germline CDR1 SQVTM, CDR2 ANQGSEA. DNA of the CDR3: TGCAGCGTTGCCTTAAGCGGGAGAATCTACGAGCAGTACTTC. It translates to CSVALSGRIYEQYF.

This chain links TRBV7-9 with TRBJ1-2; D not certain. V was trimmed by 6 bases and J by 4 bases, leaving 15 bases between them. The germline CDR1 and CDR2 sequences are SEHNR and FQNEAQ (reference sequence). The CDR3 loop spans 14 amino acids. For the CDR3, the DNA is TGTGCCAGCAGACCCTCCTCGGGCGTCTATGGCTACACCTTC. Amino acids: CASRPSSGVYGYTF.

This sequence joins TRBV7-2 and TRBJ1-1; D may be TRBD1 (6 bases). The germline V gene encodes CDR1 SGHTA and CDR2 FQGNSA. This CDR3 contains 16 residues. V lost 5 bases to trimming and J lost 3 bases, with 19 bases between them. CDR3 loop: CASSKQQGLVDTEAFF. CDR3 DNA sequence: TGTGCCAGCAGCAAACAACAGGGACTTGTGGACACTGAAGCTTTCTTT.